This paragraph covers one T cell receptor beta chain sequence. This sample is part of a study of blood T cell repertoires in COVID-19. Study details: Sources were T cells, B-cell-depleted T cells, or PBMCs; the material itself was cDNA or gDNA.

This CDR3 comprises 12 residues. Germline values: CDR1 SGHRS, CDR2 YFSETQ. The V end lost 0 bases, the J end lost 4 bases, and 5 bases lay between the germline ends. The protocol was immunoSEQ multiplex PCR, while the TCRdb copy is restricted to in-frame clones and leaves out a portion. The sample contains about 340,000 clones, about 89% of which appear only once. This sequence joins TRBV5-1 and TRBJ2-7, with no clear D. The TCR comes from a woman aged 45-65 years with COVID-19, enrolled during active disease. The source material was peripheral blood. DNA of the CDR3: TGCGCCAGCAGCTTGGAGAGATACGAGCAGTACTTC. Amino acid sequence: CASSLERYEQYF.